The 30 T cell receptor beta chains given below trace back to one sample, sequenced in a study of blood T cell repertoires in COVID-19 (dated by TCRdb to the early 2020s). The library was produced with the immunoSEQ multiplex PCR assay. Here the immuneACCESS table is served through TCRdb, limited to in-frame sequences with V and J called. Missing clones are a known gap in these copies; in checked studies unresolved V genes cover under half, and the rest lacks a known reason. The sample table shows roughly 100,000 clones, and roughly nine tenths are seen once. 4% to 5.5% of the sample goes to the ten largest clones. Material: peripheral blood. The source is a woman aged 50 to 60 with COVID-19, enrolled during active disease.

This chain connects TRBV4-2 to TRBJ1-6; no clear D gene. Germline-derived CDR1 and CDR2 are LGHNA and YNFKEQ. Between the trimmed V and J ends, which lost 0 bases and 2 bases, there was a span of 8 bases. This CDR3 region has 16 residues. CDR3 nucleotides: TGTGCCAGCAGCCAAGATATCGGGGCCTATAATTCACCCCTCCACTTT. Its translation is CASSQDIGAYNSPLHF.

V and J are TRBV6-1 and TRBJ2-7; the match to TRBD2 covers 10 bases. The CDR3 runs to 15 residues. The germline CDR1 and CDR2 sequences are MNHNS and SASEGT. The junction had 8 bases not matched to a gene; V was cut back by 4 bases and J by 5 bases. The CDR3 region is CASSGAGGRFDEQYF. The CDR3 DNA follows: TGTGCCAGCAGTGGAGCGGGGGGGCGGTTCGACGAGCAGTACTTC.

The chain employs TRBV5-1 and TRBJ1-3; a weak D match, TRBD1 (5 bases). Germline-derived CDR1 and CDR2 are SGHRS and YFSETQ. Trimming took 4 bases from V and 0 from J, leaving 11 bases between them. CDR3 size: 15 residues. CDR3 DNA sequence: TGCGCCAGCAGCGCGGACATCGTCTCTGGAAACACCATATATTTT. The encoded protein is CASSADIVSGNTIYF.

The chain links TRBV7-2 to TRBJ2-2; TRBD1 is a possible D gene (6 bases). V gave up 3 bases and J gave up 4 bases, with 9 bases separating them. The CDR3 spans 14 residues. Looked up from germline, CDR1 is SGHTA and CDR2 is FQGNSA. This CDR3 reads CASSFQGSTGELFF. CDR3 sequence (DNA): TGTGCCAGCAGCTTTCAGGGGTCCACCGGGGAGCTGTTTTTT. Drawing the rest from reference TRBV7-2 and TRBJ2-2, the complete variable domain is GAGVSQSPSNKVTEKGKDVELRCDPISGHTALYWYRQSLGQGLEFLIYFQGNSAPDKSGLPSDRFSAERTGGSVSTLTIQRTQQEDSAVYLCASSFQGSTGELFFGEGSRLTVL.

The chain joins TRBV5-3 to TRBJ1-6, with no clear D. TRBV5-3 is known as an ORF, though its function is uncertain. The CDR3 is 15 residues long. Trimming removed 1 base at V and 2 bases at J, with 7 bases between. This chain's CDR3 is CARSLNGTYNSPLHF. The CDR3 nucleotides are TGTGCCAGAAGCTTGAACGGGACCTATAATTCACCCCTCCACTTT.

The chain couples TRBV15 to TRBJ1-2, with D uncertain. Trimming removed 5 bases at V and 7 bases at J, with 20 bases between. Germline values: CDR1 LNHNV, CDR2 YYDKDF (reference sequence). The CDR3 extends over 15 amino acids. The CDR3 DNA follows: TGTGCCACCAGCCCACCAGGAGGCTCAGTGACTGGCTACACCTTC. It encodes CATSPPGGSVTGYTF.

This sequence joins TRBV5-1 and TRBJ2-5; the D gene is possibly TRBD2 (6 bases). The CDR3 spans 13 residues. V was clipped by 3 bases and J by 2 bases, with 8 bases between them. CDR1 is SGHRS and CDR2 is YFSETQ in the germline V gene. The CDR3: CASSSGLQETQYF. The CDR3 bases are TGCGCCAGCAGCTCGGGACTGCAAGAGACCCAGTACTTC.

The chain carries TRBV4-2 and TRBJ1-3, with D maybe TRBD1 (5 bases). CDR3 size: 14 residues. CDR1 is LGHNA and CDR2 is YNFKEQ in the germline V gene. With 4 bases removed from V and 3 bases from J, the gap between germline ends came to 10 bases. The CDR3 DNA follows: TGTGCCAGCAGCCCGGGGGGAAGTGGAAACACCATATATTTT. The encoded protein is CASSPGGSGNTIYF.

The genes are TRBV28 and TRBJ2-3; possible D gene TRBD1, 5 bases. Germline V CDR1 and CDR2: MDHEN, SYDVKM. V was pared by 6 bases and J by 0 bases, with 22 bases between. The CDR3 covers 18 residues. CDR3 in amino acids: CASSPGGRTFASTDTQYF. CDR3 bases: TGTGCCAGCAGCCCGGGTGGACGGACATTCGCTAGCACAGATACGCAGTATTTT.

The gene calls are TRBV7-9 and TRBJ2-7, with D perhaps TRBD2 (6 bases). CDR3 length: 16 residues. Germline CDR1 is SEHNR and CDR2 is FQNEAQ (reference sequence). Deletions cut 0 bases from V and 3 bases from J, with 15 bases between. The CDR3 reads CASSLAGERGSYEQYF. The DNA for the CDR3 is TGTGCCAGCAGCTTAGCGGGGGAACGGGGGAGCTACGAGCAGTACTTC.

The chain couples TRBV5-1 to TRBJ1-4; D is undetermined. The CDR3 sequence is 14 residues long. Germline V CDR1 and CDR2: SGHRS, YFSETQ. V was cut by 4 bases and J by 0 bases, with 7 bases left in between. CDR3 region: CASSPRATNEKLFF. CDR3 nucleotide sequence: TGCGCCAGCAGCCCCCGGGCAACTAATGAAAAACTGTTTTTT.

V is TRBV11-2 and J is TRBJ2-1, with 10 bases that match TRBD2. Per germline, CDR1 SGHAT and CDR2 FQNNGV. V shed 3 bases, J shed 9 bases, and the junction held 11 bases outside the gene matches. This CDR3 is built from 16 residues. Here the CDR3 DNA reads TGTGCCAGCAGCTTTAGCCTAGCGGGGGAAACAGGTGAGCAGTTCTTC. Residues: CASSFSLAGETGEQFF.

This chain connects TRBV19 to TRBJ2-2; 10 bases are a match to TRBD1. The germline CDR1 and CDR2 sequences are LNHDA and SQIVND (reference sequence). The CDR3 is 16 residues long. Germline trimming cut 3 bases from V and 3 bases from J; bases unmatched to any gene: 4. The CDR3 is CASSIMGQGYTGELFF. The DNA of the CDR3 is TGTGCCAGTAGTATCATGGGACAGGGGTACACCGGGGAGCTGTTTTTT. Drawing the rest from reference TRBV19 and TRBJ2-2, the complete variable domain is DGGITQSPKYLFRKEGQNVTLSCEQNLNHDAMYWYRQDPGQGLRLIYYSQIVNDFQKGDIAEGYSVSREKKESFPLTVTSAQKNPTAFYLCASSIMGQGYTGELFFGEGSRLTVL.

CDR3: CATSTGENEQYF. The CDR3, as DNA: TGCGCCACGTCGACAGGGGAAAACGAGCAGTACTTC. The chain carries TRBV10-1 and TRBJ2-7; the match to TRBD1 covers 8 bases. Germline-derived CDR1 and CDR2 are WNHNN and SYGVQD (reference sequence). Losses at the gene ends were 10 bases for V and 5 bases for J; bases not matched to a gene: 7. The CDR3 totals 12 residues.

The genes are TRBV4-1 and TRBJ1-4, with D uncertain. Per germline, CDR1 MGHRA and CDR2 YSYEKL. This CDR3 region has 12 residues. V was trimmed by 1 base and J by 8 bases, leaving 5 bases between them. This CDR3 reads CASSQVAEKLFF. Here the CDR3 DNA reads TGCGCCAGCAGCCAAGTGGCCGAAAAACTGTTTTTT.

The chain joins TRBV15 to TRBJ1-1; tentatively, D is TRBD1 (6 bases). CDR3 length equals 16 residues. The V end was cut by 0 bases, the J end by 7 bases, with 18 bases between. Germline V lookup: CDR1 LNHNV, CDR2 YYDKDF (reference sequence). Here the CDR3 DNA reads TGTGCCACCAGCAGAGATCGGATGGGACAAGACTATGAAGCTTTCTTT. The encoded protein is CATSRDRMGQDYEAFF.

The chain is built from TRBV7-2 and TRBJ2-3; the match to TRBD2 covers 8 bases. Per germline, CDR1 SGHTA and CDR2 FQGNSA. This CDR3 comprises 15 residues. V was clipped by 3 bases and J by 2 bases; unmatched bases: 4. CDR3 DNA sequence: TGTGCCAGCAGCTTTAGCGGGGAGTACACAGATACGCAGTATTTT. Translating it yields CASSFSGEYTDTQYF.

The chain has TRBV4-3 and TRBJ2-3; D remains ambiguous. Trimming took 0 bases from V and 0 from J, leaving 4 bases between them. The CDR3 covers 14 residues. Per germline, CDR1 LGHNA and CDR2 YSLEER. CDR3 sequence reads: CASSQDRSTDTQYF. The CDR3 DNA follows: TGCGCCAGCAGCCAAGACAGAAGCACAGATACGCAGTATTTT.

This chain connects TRBV3-1 (or the pseudogene TRBV3-2) to TRBJ2-2; 13 positions agree with TRBD2. V trimming: 0 bases; J trimming: 1 base; junction bases outside the gene matches: 14. From germline, CDR1 is LGHDT and CDR2 YNNKEL (reference sequence). The length of the CDR3 is 22 residues. The CDR3 region is CASSQDVYSGLAGRKNTGELFF. The DNA for the CDR3 is TGTGCCAGCAGCCAAGACGTCTACTCGGGACTAGCGGGGCGGAAGAACACCGGGGAGCTGTTTTTT.

This chain uses TRBV12-3 or TRBV12-4 with TRBJ1-1; D is ambiguous. The ends were cut back, 5 bases at V and 0 bases at J, with 7 bases in the middle. The CDR3 totals 13 residues. CDR3 in DNA: TGTGCCAGCAGTCATACACTGAACACTGAAGCTTTCTTT. Protein sequence: CASSHTLNTEAFF.

This clone has only one observation. The chain employs TRBV30 and TRBJ1-2; D may be TRBD1 (5 bases). Looked up from germline, CDR1 is GTSNPN and CDR2 is SVGIG (reference sequence). CDR3 length equals 13 residues. The ends were cut back, 5 bases at V and 0 bases at J, with 10 bases in the middle. CDR3 protein: CAWASGANYGYTF. The CDR3 coding sequence is TGTGCCTGGGCCTCGGGGGCTAACTATGGCTACACCTTC.

This sequence joins TRBV7-9 and TRBJ2-3, with no clear D. The CDR3 extends over 13 amino acids. Germline V gene lookup returns CDR1 SEHNR and CDR2 FQNEAQ (reference sequence). Trimming took off 2 bases at V and 5 bases at J, with 8 bases between the two ends. CDR3 amino acids: CASSLTFQDTQYF. The CDR3 bases are TGTGCCAGCAGCTTAACTTTTCAAGATACGCAGTATTTT.

This clone was picked up one time. The chain uses TRBV25-1 and TRBJ1-1; D unclear. This CDR3 contains 12 residues. The germline V gene has CDR1 MGHDK and CDR2 SYGVNS. V was cut by 5 bases and J by 1 base, with 5 bases left in between. Here the CDR3 DNA reads TGTGCCAGCAGTCGGGGGAACACTGAAGCTTTCTTT. Translated: CASSRGNTEAFF. The entire variable domain, with the rest obtained from reference TRBV25-1 and TRBJ1-1, is as follows: EADIYQTPRYLVIGTGKKITLECSQTMGHDKMYWYQQDPGMELHLIHYSYGVNSTEKGDLSSESTVSRIRTEHFPLTLESARPSHTSQYLCASSRGNTEAFFGQGTRLTVV.

The chain uses TRBV11-2 and TRBJ2-7, with TRBD2 identical over 8 bases. The CDR3 runs to 15 residues. V lost 2 bases and J lost 4; bases outside the gene matches: 7. Germline V gene sequence: CDR1 SGHAT, CDR2 FQNNGV. CDR3 nucleotides: TGTGCCAGCAGCTTATCTGGGACTAGAGGTTACGAGCAGTACTTC. Protein product: CASSLSGTRGYEQYF.

The rearrangement uses TRBV13 and TRBJ2-7; maybe TRBD1 (6 bases). The CDR3 is made up of 11 amino acids. CDR1 is PRHDT, CDR2 FYEKMQ, per germline (reference sequence). V lost 5 bases to trimming and J lost 7 bases, with 9 bases between them. CDR3 residues: CASSLGQEQYF. The CDR3 DNA sequence: TGTGCCAGCAGCCTCGGACAGGAGCAGTACTTC.

The chain couples TRBV9 to TRBJ2-2, with a weak D call TRBD2 (7 bases). V was shortened by 4 bases and J by 6 bases, with 25 bases between the two germline ends. CDR3 length: 18 residues. Germline V gene lookup returns CDR1 SGDLS and CDR2 YYNGEE. Written as DNA, the CDR3 is TGTGCCAGCAGCCCCGCCCCCACGACTAGCAGGGGACCCGGGGAGCTGTTTTTT. Translated: CASSPAPTTSRGPGELFF.

The chain couples TRBV18 to TRBJ2-5, with TRBD1 identical over 9 bases. V trimming: 2 bases; J trimming: 5 bases; junction bases outside the gene matches: 12. Germline CDR1 and CDR2: KGHSH and LQKENI. The CDR3 extends over 17 amino acids. The CDR3 spells CASSPTPGTGYGETQYF. The CDR3 DNA is TGTGCCAGCTCACCAACCCCCGGGACAGGGTATGGCGAGACCCAGTACTTC.

This chain's CDR3 is CASSQVLAAFYEQYF. The CDR3 DNA follows: TGTGCCAGCAGCCAAGTGCTAGCAGCCTTCTACGAGCAGTACTTC. This chain links TRBV3-1 (or the pseudogene TRBV3-2) with TRBJ2-7; D is perhaps TRBD2 (5 bases). Germline V gene sequence: CDR1 LGHDT, CDR2 YNNKEL (reference sequence). V dropped 1 base and J dropped 3 bases, with 13 bases sitting between them. The CDR3 length is 15 residues.

The rearrangement joins TRBV5-1 to TRBJ2-1, with 9 bases identical to TRBD1. J was trimmed by 3 bases and V by 4 bases; bases with no gene match: 5. Germline V lookup: CDR1 SGHRS, CDR2 YFSETQ. This CDR3 contains 15 residues. CDR3 region: CASSRTGENYNEQFF. CDR3 DNA sequence: TGCGCCAGCAGCCGGACAGGGGAAAACTACAATGAGCAGTTCTTC.

The chain employs TRBV7-3 and TRBJ2-1; a weak D match, TRBD2 (6 bases). Germline V lookup: CDR1 SGHTA, CDR2 FQGTGA. This CDR3 has 16 residues. Trimming cost V 5 bases and J 5 bases, with 19 bases left between them. CDR3 in amino acids: CASSPSRDSTNNEQFF. The CDR3 DNA reads TGTGCCAGCAGCCCAAGTAGGGACTCAACGAACAATGAGCAGTTCTTC.